A single sample gave rise to the 17 T cell receptor beta chains below, sequenced in a study of cytomegalovirus exposure and HLA in healthy donors. The table came from immunoSEQ multiplex PCR; TCRdb's copy has only in-frame clones and leaves some out. The sample yields some 71,000 clones, approximately 94% seen once. The sample taken for sequencing was PBMCs. The receptors were sampled from a woman between 18 and 30 years old in good health and CMV-seronegative.

This clone was observed a single time. V is TRBV5-6 and J is TRBJ2-1; D uncertain. In germline, CDR1 is SGHDT, CDR2 YYEEEE. The CDR3 extends over 15 amino acids. The ends were cut back, 4 bases at V and 5 bases at J, with 16 bases in the middle. CDR3 sequence: CASSRIPSLNNEQFF. The CDR3 coding sequence is TGTGCCAGCAGCCGAATTCCTAGTCTAAACAATGAGCAGTTCTTC.

This clone was counted once. J is TRBJ2-7 and V is TRBV5-3; no clear D gene. TRBV5-3 qualifies as an ORF whose function is uncertain. With 4 bases removed from V and 2 bases from J, the gap between germline ends came to 16 bases. The CDR3 length is 15 residues. The CDR3 reads CARSRCSLPPYEQYF. CDR3 sequence (DNA): TGTGCCAGAAGCAGGTGTAGCTTACCCCCCTACGAGCAGTACTTC.

This chain links TRBV11-3 with TRBJ1-1, with 8 nucleotides matching TRBD1. The V gene's germline CDR1 is SGHNT and CDR2 YENEEA. The V gene end was trimmed by 1 base and the J gene end by 1 base; junction bases not matched to a gene: 2. This CDR3 contains 15 residues. For the CDR3, the DNA is TGTGCCAGCAGCTTAGTTGGGACAGGGAACACTGAAGCTTTCTTT. Amino acids: CASSLVGTGNTEAFF.

V gene TRBV2 combines with J gene TRBJ2-1; 13 nucleotides match TRBD2. The CDR3 is made up of 21 amino acids. Germline CDR1 is SNHLY and CDR2 is FYNNEI. Trimming removed 5 bases from V and 0 bases from J; junction bases left unmatched: 16. In DNA form, the CDR3 reads TGTGCCAGCAGTCGCGGACACAAGGGACTAGCGGGGTCCAGCTCCTACAATGAGCAGTTCTTC. It codes for CASSRGHKGLAGSSSYNEQFF.

This rearrangement joins TRBV2 to TRBJ2-7, with 11 nucleotides matching TRBD2. From germline, CDR1 is SNHLY and CDR2 FYNNEI. The CDR3 sequence is 15 residues long. The V and J ends lost 3 bases and 4 bases, in that order; junction bases with no gene match: 5. The CDR3 region is CASSDGVAGGYEQYF. The CDR3 DNA sequence: TGTGCCAGCAGTGATGGGGTAGCGGGAGGGTACGAGCAGTACTTC. Complete variable domain (other parts from reference TRBV2 and TRBJ2-7): EPEVTQTPSHQVTQMGQEVILRCVPISNHLYFYWYRQILGQKVEFLVSFYNNEISEKSEIFDDQFSVERPDGSNFTLKIRSTKLEDSAMYFCASSDGVAGGYEQYFGPGTRLTVT.

This clone was seen once. The chain links TRBV7-8 to TRBJ2-7; a weak D match, TRBD2 (5 bases). CDR1 and CDR2 from the germline V gene are SGHVS and FQNEAQ. V was clipped by 5 bases and J by 4 bases, with 15 bases between them. CDR3 length equals 14 residues. CDR3 sequence reads: CASSIRRQLYEQYF. CDR3 bases: TGTGCCAGCAGCATCCGGAGGCAGCTATACGAGCAGTACTTC.

The CDR3 DNA reads TGTGCCAGCAGGGCGGACTACGAGCAGTACTTC. Protein: CASRADYEQYF. The V and J genes are TRBV11-2 and TRBJ2-7; D uncertain. The V end lost 6 bases, the J end lost 3 bases, and 6 bases lay between the germline ends. This CDR3 comprises 11 residues. Germline V gene lookup returns CDR1 SGHAT and CDR2 FQNNGV.

In this sample, this clone turned up a few times. This chain joins TRBV11-3 and TRBJ2-7, with D perhaps TRBD1 (6 bases). V lost 3 bases and J lost 0, with 9 bases in between. Germline CDR1 reads SGHNT; CDR2 reads YENEEA. The CDR3 covers 14 residues. The CDR3 reads CASSLGQNSYEQYF. The CDR3 DNA reads as TGTGCCAGCAGCTTGGGACAAAACTCCTACGAGCAGTACTTC. The whole variable domain, filled in from reference TRBV11-3 and TRBJ2-7, reads EAGVVQSPRYKIIEKKQPVAFWCNPISGHNTLYWYLQNLGQGPELLIRYENEEAVDDSQLPKDRFSAERLKGVDSTLKIQPAELGDSAVYLCASSLGQNSYEQYFGPGTRLTVT.

The chain joins TRBV6-5 to TRBJ2-7; 8 bases are shared with TRBD2. V trimming: 11 bases; J trimming: 0 bases; junction bases outside the gene matches: 6. The V gene's germline CDR1 is MNHEY and CDR2 SVGAGI. The CDR3 consists of 13 residues. The CDR3 region is CAGPGLVSYEQYF. CDR3 in DNA: TGTGCCGGCCCGGGACTAGTCTCCTACGAGCAGTACTTC.

J is TRBJ1-1 and V is TRBV30, with 7 bases fitting TRBD1. The V gene's germline CDR1 is GTSNPN and CDR2 SVGIG (reference sequence). This CDR3 is 13 amino acids long. The J segment lost 7 bases and the V segment lost 3 bases, leaving 8 bases of the junction unmatched. The CDR3 here is CAWRTGFFGEAFF. For the CDR3, the DNA is TGTGCCTGGAGGACAGGGTTCTTTGGTGAAGCTTTCTTT.

This chain uses TRBV29-1 with TRBJ2-2; the D gene is possibly TRBD1 (6 bases). Germline V gives CDR1 SQVTM, CDR2 ANQGSEA. The CDR3 spans 12 residues. Here the CDR3 DNA reads TGCAGTGCACAAGGGGGAACCGGGGAGCTGTTTTTT. Translation: CSAQGGTGELFF.

The chain couples TRBV11-2 to TRBJ2-7; the D gene is possibly TRBD1 (6 bases). The V end was cut by 5 bases, the J end by 5 bases, with 22 bases between. There are 16 residues in the CDR3. Germline V gene data show CDR1 as SGHAT and CDR2 as FQNNGV. Written as DNA, the CDR3 is TGTGCCAGCAGCCGAAGTTGGCCAGGGGTATTTGACGAGCAGTACTTC. It translates to CASSRSWPGVFDEQYF.

For the CDR3, the DNA is TGTGCCAGCAGCTTAGACTCAGGCAGCTACTATGGCTACACCTTC. This encodes CASSLDSGSYYGYTF. This chain links TRBV7-2 with TRBJ1-2, with D unresolved. Trimming left V 1 base short and J 3 bases short, with 12 bases between. The length of the CDR3 is 15 residues. CDR1 SGHTA and CDR2 FQGNSA come from the germline V gene. Full variable domain (missing parts from reference TRBV7-2 and TRBJ1-2): GAGVSQSPSNKVTEKGKDVELRCDPISGHTALYWYRQSLGQGLEFLIYFQGNSAPDKSGLPSDRFSAERTGGSVSTLTIQRTQQEDSAVYLCASSLDSGSYYGYTFGSGTRLTVV.

This sequence joins TRBV28 and TRBJ1-4; D might be TRBD1 (5 bases). The germline CDR1 and CDR2 sequences are MDHEN and SYDVKM. V gave up 5 bases and J gave up 6 bases, with 19 bases separating them. This CDR3 is 16 amino acids long. CDR3 sequence (DNA): TGTGCCAGCAGTCTCAACCTTCCCGGGGGGGATGAAAAACTGTTTTTT. The encoded protein is CASSLNLPGGDEKLFF.

This sequence joins TRBV9 and TRBJ2-7, with unresolved D. V dropped 1 base and J dropped 2 bases, with 4 bases sitting between them. This CDR3 is built from 12 residues. In germline, CDR1 is SGDLS, CDR2 YYNGEE. The CDR3 DNA reads TGTGCCAGCAGCGTACTAGCCTACGAGCAGTACTTC. Translated, it gives CASSVLAYEQYF.

The chain recombines TRBV9 with TRBJ2-5, with TRBD1 matching 7 bases. This CDR3 contains 13 residues. CDR1 is SGDLS and CDR2 is YYNGEE in the germline V gene. The junction had 3 bases not matched to a gene; V was cut back by 3 bases and J by 4 bases. The CDR3 here is CASSDHRGETQYF. CDR3 bases: TGTGCCAGCAGCGATCACAGGGGAGAGACCCAGTACTTC.

The chain recombines TRBV30 with TRBJ2-1; D may be TRBD1 (6 bases). Trimming shortened V by 3 bases and J by 6 bases, and 15 bases separated the two germline ends. CDR3 length: 14 amino acids. Germline lookup yields CDR1 GTSNPN and CDR2 SVGIG (reference sequence). The CDR3 spells CAWRGGSGGNEQFF. The DNA for the CDR3 is TGTGCCTGGAGAGGGGGTTCCGGAGGCAATGAGCAGTTCTTC.